This TCR beta chain emerged from a study of post-analysis software for immune sequencing data. Study-level results: Samples sharing a preparation batch grouped tightly together when assessed by F measure. About 5 TRBV segments, including TRBV5-6, TRBV5-1 and TRBV20-1, were more frequent in patients than controls.

The ends were cut back, 0 bases at V and 6 bases at J, with 4 bases in the middle. The CDR3 is 12 amino acids. Incorporated into the TCR beta cDNA libraries were unique molecular identifiers, which served to reduce PCR and sequencing biases. T cells, about 0.9 to 11 million of them, yielded roughly 0.5 million cDNA molecules. A single record per CDR3 protein comes from TCRdb applying MiXCR to the PCR reads. This sample has 350,000 to 500,000 distinct CDR3 sequences, with roughly 38% found just once. With regard to this clonotype: Its target is not known.

This sequence was found in a girl aged 2 to 10 with multiple sclerosis. The gene calls are TRBV12-3 or TRBV12-4 and TRBJ2-3; no clear D gene. Sequencing input: blood. CDR3 region: CASSLAVDTQYF. The CDR3 nucleotides read TGTGCCAGCAGTTTAGCGGTGGATACGCAGTATTTT.